The 11 T cell receptor beta chains in this list originate from one sample, sequenced in a study of blood T cell repertoires in COVID-19. Only in-frame clones appear in the TCRdb table, and some are missing; sequencing was by immunoSEQ multiplex PCR. The data contain 200,000 or so clones, under 90% of them singletons. The sample comprised peripheral blood. The origin of the receptors is a human donor in a cohort sampled during active COVID-19.

V usage is TRBV3-1 (or the pseudogene TRBV3-2) and J usage is TRBJ2-1; TRBD1 might be the D (6 bases). The germline V and J ends were trimmed by 0 bases and 7 bases, with 16 bases remaining between them. This CDR3 has 16 amino acids. The germline CDR1 and CDR2 sequences are LGHDT and YNNKEL (reference sequence). CDR3 in DNA: TGTGCCAGCAGCCAAGATGGAAGCGGCAGGGGTAATGAGCAGTTCTTC. Translation gives CASSQDGSGRGNEQFF.

CDR3 sequence: CASSNPGKTYEQYF. CDR3 DNA: TGTGCCAGCTCAAACCCAGGGAAGACCTACGAGCAGTACTTC. This chain joins TRBV18 and TRBJ2-7; maybe TRBD1 (5 bases). Trimming took off 5 bases at V and 2 bases at J, with 13 bases between the two ends. CDR3 length: 14 amino acids. Germline V lookup: CDR1 KGHSH, CDR2 LQKENI.

V gene TRBV21-1 combines with J gene TRBJ1-5. TRBV21-1 constitutes a pseudogene. This CDR3 has 15 residues. CDR3 sequence reads: CASSKVFRENQPQHF. The CDR3 DNA follows: TGTGCCAGCAGCAAAGTCTTCCGGGAAAATCAGCCCCAGCATTTT.

This clone showed up just a few times. This rearrangement joins TRBV20-1 to TRBJ2-3; D may be TRBD2 (5 bases). Germline CDR1 reads DFQATT; CDR2 reads SNEGSKA (reference sequence). The CDR3 consists of 14 residues. V lost 3 bases, J lost 3 bases, and 13 bases lay in between. The CDR3 spells CSASLALGTDTQYF. The DNA for the CDR3 is TGCAGTGCTAGTTTAGCGTTGGGGACAGATACGCAGTATTTT.

This chain connects TRBV5-1 to TRBJ2-2, with D hard to call. V lost 4 bases to trimming and J lost 1 base, with 8 bases between them. This CDR3 is 14 amino acids long. From germline, CDR1 is SGHRS and CDR2 YFSETQ. The CDR3 DNA follows: TGCGCCAGCAGCACGTCGGGGAACACCGGGGAGCTGTTTTTT. It yields the protein CASSTSGNTGELFF.

This clone was detected only a few times. The chain couples TRBV7-2 to TRBJ2-1; D is possibly TRBD2 (5 bases). Germline CDR1 and CDR2: SGHTA and FQGNSA. The length of the CDR3 is 14 residues. The V end was cut by 5 bases, the J end by 3 bases, with 11 bases between. DNA of the CDR3: TGTGCCAGCAGCGGCGGGCCTAACTACAATGAGCAGTTCTTC. As protein: CASSGGPNYNEQFF.

The chain joins TRBV18 to TRBJ1-3, with 9 positions matching TRBD1. This CDR3 has 17 amino acids. Trimming at V came to 4 bases and at J to 0 bases, leaving 7 bases not matched to a gene. Germline V gene lookup returns CDR1 KGHSH and CDR2 LQKENI. The CDR3 DNA is TGTGCCAGCTCACAGGGACAGGGCCCGGGCTCTGGAAACACCATATATTTT. It translates to CASSQGQGPGSGNTIYF.

This chain uses TRBV7-2 with TRBJ2-1, with a weak D call TRBD2 (7 bases). With 8 bases removed from V and 9 bases from J, the gap between germline ends came to 17 bases. CDR1 is SGHTA, CDR2 FQGNSA, per germline. This CDR3 has 13 residues. The CDR3, as DNA: TGTGCCAGCGGGAGGGGGAGCGGAAGTGAGCAGTTCTTC. It is translated as CASGRGSGSEQFF.

The V gene is TRBV2, the J gene TRBJ2-7, with 7 bases lining up with TRBD1. Germline loops: CDR1 SNHLY, CDR2 FYNNEI. Trimming at V came to 5 bases and at J to 0 bases, leaving 7 bases not matched to a gene. The CDR3 has 15 amino acids. In DNA, the CDR3 is TGTGCCAGCAGTATAGGGGGCGGCAGCTCCTACGAGCAGTACTTC. Protein: CASSIGGGSSYEQYF.

The chain combines TRBV5-1 with TRBJ1-3; 7 nucleotides match TRBD1. J gave up 4 bases and V 4 bases, and 5 bases lay outside the gene matches. The CDR3 runs to 14 residues. Germline lookup yields CDR1 SGHRS and CDR2 YFSETQ. The CDR3 DNA follows: TGCGCCAGCAGCATCGGGACAGTAGGAAACACCATATATTTT. Its protein product is CASSIGTVGNTIYF.

This sequence joins TRBV27 and TRBJ2-3; TRBD2 is a possible D gene (6 bases). Between the trimmed V and J ends, which lost 6 bases and 7 bases, there was a span of 14 bases. This CDR3 contains 13 residues. The germline V gene encodes CDR1 MNHEY and CDR2 SMNVEV (reference sequence). The CDR3: CASRYPGTHTQYF. Here the CDR3 DNA reads TGTGCCAGCAGATATCCGGGGACTCATACGCAGTATTTT.